Listed below are T cell receptor beta chains from one sample, sequenced in a study of blood T cells in healthy people across ages. Each CDR3 protein gets one entry after TCRdb re-called the 5' RACE reads with MiXCR. The table includes about 800,000 distinct CDR3 sequences, more than 45% detected once. Sequenced input: blood. These TCRs come from a man younger than 40 in good health. CDR3s include the opening cysteine and the closing phenylalanine or tryptophan. D genes are given only for firm matches. Part of the rows lack a size; the others show once, few, many or a class for expanded clones.

J gene,V gene,clone size,D gene,CDR3 DNA,CDR3 protein
TRBJ2-7,TRBV29-1,-,-,TGCAGCACCCATGACAGTGGGGAGCAGTACTTC,CSTHDSGEQYF
TRBJ2-1,TRBV7-2,-,-,TGTGCCAGCAGCACTCGGGTTGGTGAGCAGTTCTTC,CASSTRVGEQFF
TRBJ2-7,TRBV20-1,-,-,TGCAGTGCTAGACTGGTGGGCCGCCTCAATGAGCAGTACTTC,CSARLVGRLNEQYF
TRBJ2-1,TRBV7-2,few,TRBD2,TGTGCCAGCAGCTTATTTGTCCTAGCGGGAGGGCGGCATGAGCAGTTCTTC,CASSLFVLAGGRHEQFF
TRBJ2-7,TRBV7-2,few,-,TGTGCCAGCAGCCACTATTCGAAGGAGCAGTACTTC,CASSHYSKEQYF
TRBJ2-1,TRBV13,-,TRBD2,TGTGCCAGCAGCATGACCAGCGGGATGAGGGATGAGCAGTTCTTC,CASSMTSGMRDEQFF
TRBJ2-5,TRBV6-2/TRBV6-3,-,-,TGTGCCAGCAGTTACCACAGCGGCCAGGGGGAGACCCAGTACTTC,CASSYHSGQGETQYF
TRBJ2-5,TRBV4-3,few,TRBD2,TGCGCCAGCAGCCAGGGGACTAGCGGGAGAGAGACCCAGTACTTC,CASSQGTSGRETQYF
TRBJ2-3,TRBV5-1,-,-,TGCGCCAGCAGCGGAGGAATATTAGTCCCCTATACGCAGTATTTT,CASSGGILVPYTQYF
TRBJ1-5,TRBV20-1,-,-,TGCAGTGCTAGTTATTCCTCTAGCAATCAGCCCCAGCATTTT,CSASYSSSNQPQHF
TRBJ1-2,TRBV6-5,few,-,TGTGCCAGCAGTTACGGTCCGAACTATGGCTACACCTTC,CASSYGPNYGYTF
TRBJ2-1,TRBV20-1,few,-,TGCAGTGCTAGAGAGGCGACTAGATTTGTGGGCAATGAGCAGTTCTTC,CSAREATRFVGNEQFF
TRBJ2-7,TRBV29-1,-,TRBD1,TGCAGCGCAGCCGAGACAGGGGACGAGCAGTACTTC,CSAAETGDEQYF
TRBJ1-2,TRBV10-3,-,-,TGTGCCATCAGTGGAACTCAGGGGTACGGCTACACCTTC,CAISGTQGYGYTF
TRBJ2-7,TRBV20-1,-,-,TGCAGTGCTAGAGATACAGCGCGATACGAGCAGTACTTC,CSARDTARYEQYF
TRBJ2-1,TRBV20-1,once,TRBD1,TGCAGTGCTAGAGCGGACAGGGGCGTAAATGAGCAGTTCTTC,CSARADRGVNEQFF
TRBJ2-3,TRBV9,once,TRBD1,TGTGCCAGCAGCATAACGGGACAGCACACAGATACGCAGTATTTT,CASSITGQHTDTQYF
TRBJ2-1,TRBV5-1,-,TRBD1,TGCGCCAGCAGTGATGGGACAGGGGGCTGTGAGCAGTTCTTC,CASSDGTGGCEQFF
TRBJ1-5,TRBV20-1,-,-,TGCAGTGCTAGCCTAGGACAAATCGGCAATCAGCCCCAGCATTTT,CSASLGQIGNQPQHF
TRBJ1-4,TRBV2,-,-,TGTGCCGGGAGGGGGAATGAAAAACTGTTTTTT,CAGRGNEKLFF
TRBJ1-6,TRBV25-1,-,-,TGTGCCAGCAGTGATATGACGAGCTCCTATAATTCACCCCTCCACTTT,CASSDMTSSYNSPLHF
TRBJ2-7,TRBV15,-,TRBD2,TGTGCCACCAGCAGAGATCGAATGGCGGGAGGTGCCGAGCAGTACTTC,CATSRDRMAGGAEQYF
TRBJ1-6,TRBV20-1,-,TRBD1,TGCAGTGCTATTCCCGTCGGACAGGCTCGTAGTTCACCCCTCCACTTT,CSAIPVGQARSSPLHF
TRBJ2-5,TRBV20-1,-,-,TGCAGTGCTCCCCCTCGGGGGCGAGAGACCCAGTACTTC,CSAPPRGRETQYF
TRBJ2-1,TRBV6-6,-,-,TGTGCAGGAGCTGCCCAACTTAATAACAATGAGCAGTTCTTC,CAGAAQLNNNEQFF
TRBJ2-1,TRBV9,-,TRBD2,TGTGCCAGCAGCTCCCAGCGGGAGGGCTCCTACAATGAGCAGTTCTTC,CASSSQREGSYNEQFF
TRBJ2-1,TRBV4-2,-,-,TGTGCCAGCAGCCAAGAAGGTAGTACTTTCATCAATGAGCAGTTCTTC,CASSQEGSTFINEQFF
TRBJ2-7,TRBV6-6,-,TRBD1,TGTGCCACCGGGACCGGGGACAGGTCGTACGAGCAGTACTTC,CATGTGDRSYEQYF
TRBJ2-4,TRBV7-2,few,-,TGTGCCAGCAGCTTAGTCGGAGTGGGTATGGGAAACATTCAGTACTTC,CASSLVGVGMGNIQYF
TRBJ2-5,TRBV7-2,-,-,TGTGCCAGCAGCTTATGGAGCGGCAACGAAGAGACCCAGTACTTC,CASSLWSGNEETQYF
TRBJ2-7,TRBV6-1,-,TRBD1,TGTGCCAGCAGAGACCAGTCAGTCAGGGGGAACTACGAGCAGTACTTC,CASRDQSVRGNYEQYF
TRBJ2-7,TRBV29-1,-,-,TGCAGCGTTGGGCTAGAAGTAGAGGCCCAGTACTTC,CSVGLEVEAQYF
TRBJ2-1,TRBV7-2,few,-,TGTGCCAGCAGCTTAGCGCGTTTCGGCAGGGAGGCTTACAATGAGCAGTTCTTC,CASSLARFGREAYNEQFF
TRBJ2-1,TRBV20-1,-,TRBD2,TGCAGTGCTTTGGGACTAGCTGCCTCAAATAATGAGCAGTTCTTC,CSALGLAASNNEQFF
TRBJ2-5,TRBV27,few,-,TGTGCCAGCAGCTTGAATAATGGGTATGAGCAGTACTTC,CASSLNNGYEQYF
TRBJ1-5,TRBV20-1,-,-,TGCAGTGCTCCCCCGACAAGCCCTATGAGCAATCAGCCCCAGCATTTT,CSAPPTSPMSNQPQHF
TRBJ1-2,TRBV6-1,-,-,TGTGCCAGCAGTGACGAAGGACTCTCCTCGGGAGGCTACACCTTC,CASSDEGLSSGGYTF
TRBJ2-7,TRBV6-1,few,-,TGTGCCAGCAGTGAATGGGCAGGGTACTACGAGCAGTACTTC,CASSEWAGYYEQYF
TRBJ2-5,TRBV9,few,TRBD1,TGTGCCAGCAGCAACCGACAGGGGCTCGGGGAGACCCAGTACTTC,CASSNRQGLGETQYF